This TCR beta chain was identified during a study of type 1 and type 2 diabetes patients. Study background: From PBMCs, CD4+ and CD8+ T cells were isolated by magnetic microbeads. Study results and limitations: Type 1 diabetes repertoires were significantly less diverse than type 2 diabetes ones.

The CDR3 extends over 15 amino acids. V lost 5 bases to trimming and J lost 2 bases, with 16 bases between them. The V gene's germline CDR1 is PRHDT and CDR2 FYEKMQ (reference sequence). The PCR template was genomic DNA. The TCR beta CDR3 region was amplified using 30 forward and 13 reverse primers. In TCRdb, the multiplex PCR reads were re-called with MiXCR into one record per CDR3 protein. The data contain about 290,000 distinct CDR3 sequences, roughly 50% of them singletons. Comments on this clonotype: Its antigen is still unknown.

Anyone with other autoimmune disease or infection in the prior four weeks was excluded. The rearrangement links TRBV13 to TRBJ2-7; D may match TRBD1 or TRBD2 (5 bases each). Sequencing used peripheral blood mononuclear cells (PBMCs). This receptor was taken from a man younger than 35 with type 2 diabetes. The CDR3: CASSPSFGTPYEQYF. The DNA of the CDR3 is TGTGCCAGCAGCCCGTCCTTCGGGACGCCCTACGAGCAGTACTTC. Drawing the rest from reference TRBV13 and TRBJ2-7, the complete variable domain is AAGVIQSPRHLIKEKRETATLKCYPIPRHDTVYWYQQGPGQDPQFLISFYEKMQSDKGSIPDRFSAQQFSDYHSELNMSSLELGDSALYFCASSPSFGTPYEQYFGPGTRLTVT.